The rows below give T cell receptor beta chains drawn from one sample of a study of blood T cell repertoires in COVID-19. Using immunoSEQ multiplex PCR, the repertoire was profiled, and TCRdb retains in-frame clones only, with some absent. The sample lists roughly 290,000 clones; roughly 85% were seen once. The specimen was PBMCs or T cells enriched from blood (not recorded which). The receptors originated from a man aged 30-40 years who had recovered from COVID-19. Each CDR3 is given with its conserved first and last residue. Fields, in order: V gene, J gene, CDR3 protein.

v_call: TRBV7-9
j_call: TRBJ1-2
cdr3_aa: CASSRRSVTF

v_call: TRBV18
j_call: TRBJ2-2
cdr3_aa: CASSPARLPAGTGELFF

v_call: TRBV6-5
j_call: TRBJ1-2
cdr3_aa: CASSSNTGIYGYTF

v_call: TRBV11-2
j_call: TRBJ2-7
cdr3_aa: CASSLDAGITYEQYF

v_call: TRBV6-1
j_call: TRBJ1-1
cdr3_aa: CASSEGGLGTEAFF

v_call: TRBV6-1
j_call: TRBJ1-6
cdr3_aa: CASSEKTGRNSPLHF

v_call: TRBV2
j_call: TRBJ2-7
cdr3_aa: CASTKDWGEQYF

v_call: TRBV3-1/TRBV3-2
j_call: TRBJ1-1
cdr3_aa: CASSPRQGTTEAFF

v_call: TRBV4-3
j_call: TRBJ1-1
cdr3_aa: CASSQDRGVLGAFF

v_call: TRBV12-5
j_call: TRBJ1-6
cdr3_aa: CASGLVLGGTGSSYNSPLHF

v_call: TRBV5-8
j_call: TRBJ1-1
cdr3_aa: CASSLFTGGLGTEAFF

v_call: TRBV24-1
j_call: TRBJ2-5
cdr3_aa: CATSDRQGAAQETQYF

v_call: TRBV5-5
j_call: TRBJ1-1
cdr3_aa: CASSFSGTGNTEAFF